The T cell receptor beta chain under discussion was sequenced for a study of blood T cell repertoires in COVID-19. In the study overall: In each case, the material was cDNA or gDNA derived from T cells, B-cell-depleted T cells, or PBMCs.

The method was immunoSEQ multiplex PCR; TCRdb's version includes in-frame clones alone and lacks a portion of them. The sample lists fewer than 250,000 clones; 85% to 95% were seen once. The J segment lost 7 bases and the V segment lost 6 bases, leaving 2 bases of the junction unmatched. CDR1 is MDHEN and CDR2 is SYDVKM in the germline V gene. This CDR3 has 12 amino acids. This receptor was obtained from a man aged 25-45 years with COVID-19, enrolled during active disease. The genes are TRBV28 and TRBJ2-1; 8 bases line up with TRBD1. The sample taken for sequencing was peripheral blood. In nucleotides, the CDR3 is TGTGCCAGCAGAAGGACAGGGAATGAGCAGTTCTTC. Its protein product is CASRRTGNEQFF.